A single sample gave rise to the 9 T cell receptor beta chains below, sequenced in a study of molecular identifiers for immune sequencing clone quantification. Each CDR3 protein is one row after TCRdb ran MiXCR on the PCR reads. This sample yields 40,000 to 65,000 distinct CDR3 sequences, of which about a third are seen a single time; approximately 4.2% belongs to the top ten. What was sequenced was naive CD8+ T cells from blood, with Jurkat cell RNA spiked in. Documented subset: FACS-sorted CD8+CD4-CCR7+CD45RA+ naive T cells. These receptor sequences come from a human donor in good health. Some libraries in this study had Jurkat cell RNA spiked in.

This clonotype was seen more than once but under ten times. This sequence joins TRBV3-2 and TRBJ2-2; TRBD1 reflects the table's D call only, with no check against the DNA. TRBV3-2 is reported as a pseudogene. This CDR3 is 16 amino acids long. CDR3 bases: TGTGCCAGCAGCCAAGAAATTCCAGGGGGAGGCGGGGAGCTGTTTTTT. This translates into CASSQEIPGGGGELFF.

In this sample, this clonotype turned up once. Germline and junction disagree at one end, which may indicate a read error. The chain uses TRBV6-2 or TRBV6-3 and TRBJ2-1, with a weak D call TRBD1 (6 bases). Germline V gene data show CDR1 as MNHEY and CDR2 as SVGEGT. There are 14 residues in the CDR3. CDR3 region: CASTDWTEGNEQSF. CDR3 sequence (DNA): TGTGCCAGCACCGACTGGACAGAGGGCAATGAGCAGTCCTTC.

The chain carries TRBV12-3 or TRBV12-4 and TRBJ2-6; TRBD1 agrees at 10 bases. J lost 6 bases, V lost 3 bases, and 11 bases had no gene match. The CDR3 has 18 amino acids. The CDR3 sequence is CASSFPRDRGHQANVLTF. In DNA, the CDR3 is TGTGCCAGCAGTTTCCCCCGGGACAGGGGCCACCAGGCCAACGTCCTGACTTTC.

This clonotype was counted a single time. A much larger clonotype is one base distant, so this may be a read error. The genes are TRBV28 and TRBJ1-1, with D maybe TRBD1 (6 bases). The germline V and J ends were trimmed by 5 bases and 4 bases, with 8 bases remaining between them. CDR3 length: 12 amino acids. Germline V gives CDR1 MDHEN, CDR2 SYDVKM. The CDR3 reads CASSIGGTEAFF. In DNA form, the CDR3 reads TGTGCCAGCAGTATAGGGGGCACTGAAGCTTTCTTT.

This clonotype has ten or more counts. The CDR3 nucleotides are TGTGCCAGCAGCCTCGGGGGACCTGGCGGGACCCAGTACTTC. It encodes CASSLGGPGGTQYF. This chain connects TRBV7-8 to TRBJ2-5; tentative D call: TRBD2 (6 bases). This CDR3 is 14 amino acids long. The V end lost 5 bases, the J end lost 7 bases, and 17 bases lay between the germline ends. The germline gives CDR1 SGHVS, CDR2 FQNEAQ.

The chain uses TRBV13 and TRBJ2-1; 7 bases are shared with TRBD1. The end of the DNA aligns better with TRBJ2-7, so the J call may be wrong. The germline V gene has CDR1 PRHDT and CDR2 FYEKMQ (reference sequence). The length of the CDR3 is 15 residues. For the CDR3, the DNA is TGTGCCAGCAGCTCAGGCAGGGGGTCGAGGGATGAGCAGTACTTC. Amino acid sequence: CASSSGRGSRDEQYF.

J is TRBJ1-4 and V is TRBV5-8; D is ambiguous. Trimming cost V 4 bases and J 6 bases, with 13 bases left between them. The CDR3 runs to 14 residues. The germline gives CDR1 SGHTS, CDR2 YDEGEE. CDR3: CASSPTALDEKLFF. CDR3 coding DNA: TGTGCCAGCAGCCCGACTGCACTGGATGAAAAACTGTTTTTT.

This sequence joins TRBV9 and TRBJ2-3; 7 bases align to TRBD1. This CDR3 spans 15 amino acids. Germline V gene sequence: CDR1 SGDLS, CDR2 YYNGEE. The junction had 6 bases not matched to a gene; V was cut back by 3 bases and J by 2 bases. CDR3 DNA sequence: TGTGCCAGCAGCGCGAGGACAGGCATCACAGATACGCAGTATTTT. Encoded protein: CASSARTGITDTQYF.

V and J are TRBV5-6 and TRBJ2-7; no firm D call. Germline-derived CDR1 and CDR2 are SGHDT and YYEEEE. The CDR3 is 14 amino acids. Deletions cut 0 bases from V and 3 bases from J, with 10 bases between. The CDR3 nucleotides are TGTGCCAGCAGCTTGGCGATGTGGGGCTACGAGCAGTACTTC. It codes for CASSLAMWGYEQYF. The full variable domain, rest sourced from reference TRBV5-6 and TRBJ2-7, is DAGVTQSPTHLIKTRGQQVTLRCSPKSGHDTVSWYQQALGQGPQFIFQYYEEEERQRGNFPDRFSGHQFPNYSSELNVNALLLGDSALYLCASSLAMWGYEQYFGPGTRLTVT.